The 19 T cell receptor beta chains in this list originate from one sample, sequenced in a study of blood T cell repertoires in COVID-19. TCRdb keeps only in-frame clones here, not all; method: immunoSEQ multiplex PCR. Of under 350,000 clones listed, over 75% are singletons. The sample taken for sequencing was peripheral blood. These receptors all come from a human donor in a cohort sampled during active COVID-19.

The chain is built from TRBV20-1 and TRBJ2-2, with unresolved D. The CDR3 is made up of 11 amino acids. Germline V gives CDR1 DFQATT, CDR2 SNEGSKA (reference sequence). V was cut by 3 bases and J by 6 bases, with 5 bases left in between. CDR3 in amino acids: CSASRAGELFF. The CDR3 DNA reads TGCAGTGCTAGCCGCGCCGGGGAGCTGTTTTTT.

The rearrangement uses TRBV18 and TRBJ2-1; D may be TRBD1 (6 bases). V lost 6 bases, J lost 8 bases, and 14 bases lay in between. The germline CDR1 and CDR2 sequences are KGHSH and LQKENI. The CDR3 is made up of 13 amino acids. CDR3 loop: CASSSGVGYEQFF. Here the CDR3 DNA reads TGTGCCAGCTCGTCAGGGGTGGGATATGAGCAGTTCTTC.

The genes are TRBV28 and TRBJ1-6, with 8 bases matching TRBD1. There are 15 residues in the CDR3. V was clipped by 5 bases and J by 9 bases; unmatched bases: 9. The germline gives CDR1 MDHEN, CDR2 SYDVKM. The CDR3: CASSPRRGRGSPLHF. The DNA of the CDR3 is TGTGCCAGCAGTCCTCGCAGGGGGCGCGGTTCACCCCTCCACTTT.

The chain uses TRBV6-1 and TRBJ1-5; weak D call: TRBD1 (5 bases). The CDR3 is 15 residues long. Germline V gene sequence: CDR1 MNHNS, CDR2 SASEGT. Trimming stripped 2 bases from V and 4 bases from J, with 12 bases between. The CDR3 region is CASSEIGGRNQPQHF. The CDR3 region has the DNA TGTGCCAGCAGTGAAATTGGGGGGAGAAATCAGCCCCAGCATTTT.

The chain recombines TRBV9 with TRBJ1-1; D possibly corresponds to TRBD1 (5 bases). Trimming shortened V by 0 bases and J by 0 bases, and 9 bases separated the two germline ends. Germline V gene data show CDR1 as SGDLS and CDR2 as YYNGEE. The CDR3 has 15 residues. CDR3 region: CASSVATGVNTEAFF. DNA for the CDR3: TGTGCCAGCAGCGTAGCCACGGGGGTGAACACTGAAGCTTTCTTT.

The chain joins TRBV27 to TRBJ2-3, with 9 bases identical to TRBD1. The CDR3 has 12 amino acids. With V trimmed by 10 bases and J by 4 bases, 3 bases remained unmatched. Germline values: CDR1 MNHEY, CDR2 SMNVEV (reference sequence). CDR3 residues: CATRTGADTQYF. In nucleotides, the CDR3 is TGTGCCACCCGGACAGGGGCAGATACGCAGTATTTT.

The gene calls are TRBV29-1 and TRBJ2-7; TRBD2 might be the D (6 bases). Germline lookup yields CDR1 SQVTM and CDR2 ANQGSEA. The CDR3 totals 13 residues. V shed 7 bases and J shed 0 bases, with 13 bases lying between them. The CDR3 bases are TGCAGCGGACTGGCGGGGAGCTCCTACGAGCAGTACTTC. This gives the protein CSGLAGSSYEQYF.

This rearrangement joins TRBV19 to TRBJ2-7; the match to TRBD1 covers 8 bases. The germline V gene has CDR1 LNHDA and CDR2 SQIVND (reference sequence). The junction had 5 bases not matched to a gene; V was cut back by 5 bases and J by 5 bases. The CDR3 loop spans 13 amino acids. CDR3 amino acids: CASSLDRDNEQYF. CDR3 in DNA: TGTGCCAGTAGTTTGGACAGGGACAACGAGCAGTACTTC.

The chain combines TRBV2 with TRBJ1-1, with D tentatively TRBD1 (6 bases). In germline, CDR1 is SNHLY, CDR2 FYNNEI. The ends were cut back, 7 bases at V and 3 bases at J, with 15 bases in the middle. The CDR3 runs 14 residues. The CDR3 loop reads CASKGDVQHTEAFF. For the CDR3, the DNA is TGTGCCAGCAAGGGGGACGTGCAGCACACTGAAGCTTTCTTT.

The rearrangement uses TRBV21-1 and TRBJ2-1; the listed D gene, TRBD2, was not tested against the DNA. TRBV21-1 corresponds to a pseudogene. The CDR3 is made up of 17 amino acids. CDR3 loop: CASSPLPWLVISNEQFF. DNA of the CDR3: TGTGCCAGCAGCCCTCTGCCCTGGCTAGTGATTTCCAATGAGCAGTTCTTC.

As DNA, the CDR3 is TGCGCCAGCAGCCCTTCAAACTTAGCGGGAGGGCCGGCAGATACGCAGTATTTT. This encodes CASSPSNLAGGPADTQYF. The rearrangement uses TRBV4-1 and TRBJ2-3, with 11 bases fitting TRBD2. Germline CDR1 reads MGHRA; CDR2 reads YSYEKL. The CDR3 consists of 18 residues. Unmatched junction bases numbered 13, after V lost 4 bases and J lost 4 bases.

CDR3 bases: TGTGCCACCCAAACCGGGACTAGCCCCGGGGAGCTGTTTTTT. Its protein product is CATQTGTSPGELFF. This sequence joins TRBV19 and TRBJ2-2, with TRBD2 matching over 9 bases. Germline V lookup: CDR1 LNHDA, CDR2 SQIVND (reference sequence). J lost 6 bases, V lost 10 bases, and 9 bases had no gene match. This CDR3 comprises 14 residues.

The chain uses TRBV15 and TRBJ2-3; perhaps TRBD2 as D (6 bases). V was shortened by 5 bases and J by 2 bases, with 8 bases between the two germline ends. CDR1 is LNHNV, CDR2 YYDKDF, per germline (reference sequence). The CDR3 is 13 residues long. The CDR3 loop is CATSRRATDTQYF. For the CDR3, the DNA is TGTGCCACCAGCCGGAGGGCCACAGATACGCAGTATTTT.

CDR3 DNA sequence: TGTGCTAGTGGTTTGGTACTCCACAGGGGGGCCACTGAAGCTTTCTTT. Its translation is CASGLVLHRGATEAFF. The V call is TRBV12-5, the J call TRBJ1-1, with 8 nucleotides matching TRBD1. CDR3 size: 16 residues. CDR1 LGHNT and CDR2 FRNRAP come from the germline V gene. V shed 0 bases, J shed 4 bases, and the junction held 7 bases outside the gene matches.

This chain connects TRBV18 to TRBJ2-7; TRBD2 might be the D (6 bases). Trimming stripped 0 bases from V and 6 bases from J, with 9 bases between. This CDR3 spans 13 amino acids. Per germline, CDR1 KGHSH and CDR2 LQKENI. Here the CDR3 reads CASSPPMGGEQYF. CDR3 sequence (DNA): TGTGCCAGCTCACCACCGATGGGGGGCGAGCAGTACTTC. Drawing the rest from reference TRBV18 and TRBJ2-7, the complete variable domain is NAGVMQNPRHLVRRRGQEARLRCSPMKGHSHVYWYRQLPEEGLKFMVYLQKENIIDESGMPKERFSAEFPKEGPSILRIQQVVRGDSAAYFCASSPPMGGEQYFGPGTRLTVT.

The chain uses TRBV6-2 or TRBV6-3 and TRBJ2-5, with 11 bases lining up with TRBD1. Per germline, CDR1 MNHEY and CDR2 SVGEGT. The V gene end was trimmed by 2 bases and the J gene end by 3 bases; junction bases not matched to a gene: 11. The CDR3 has 18 amino acids. The CDR3, as DNA: TGTGCCAGCAGTTACAGGGAGGCCCGGGACAGGGGGAAAGAGACCCAGTACTTC. This encodes CASSYREARDRGKETQYF.

A few counts support this clone. The V and J genes are TRBV5-4 and TRBJ2-7; D perhaps matches TRBD2 (6 bases). V lost 0 bases to trimming and J lost 12 bases, with 13 bases between them. The CDR3 is 12 amino acids. Germline assignment: CDR1 SGHNT and CDR2 YYREEE (reference sequence). CDR3 in DNA: TGTGCCAGCAGCTTGGAGGAGGGCGAGGTGTACTTC. It codes for CASSLEEGEVYF.

The chain employs TRBV11-3 and TRBJ2-5; 8 nucleotides match TRBD2. CDR3 length: 14 residues. Germline CDR1 reads SGHNT; CDR2 reads YENEEA. J lost 4 bases, V lost 4 bases, and 5 bases had no gene match. CDR3 residues: CASSSSGGAETQYF. CDR3 nucleotides: TGTGCCAGCAGCTCCTCGGGAGGGGCAGAGACCCAGTACTTC.

V usage is TRBV28 and J usage is TRBJ1-2; 7 bases align to TRBD1. Germline V gene lookup returns CDR1 MDHEN and CDR2 SYDVKM. This CDR3 has 18 residues. J was trimmed by 1 base and V by 5 bases; bases with no gene match: 16. The CDR3 sequence is CASSPFRGRNRGNYGYTF. In DNA form, the CDR3 reads TGTGCCAGCAGTCCCTTCCGGGGCCGGAACAGGGGTAACTATGGCTACACCTTC.